This T cell receptor (beta chain) was profiled in a study of blood T cell repertoires in COVID-19. At the level of the study: Sample material is recorded as cDNA or gDNA derived from T cells, B-cell-depleted T cells, or PBMCs.

CDR3 length: 17 residues. From germline, CDR1 is SGHRS and CDR2 YFSETQ. V gave up 0 bases and J gave up 0 bases, with 10 bases separating them. Generated by immunoSEQ multiplex PCR, the TCRdb table keeps only in-frame clones and is missing some. The sample includes 200,000 to 250,000 clones, roughly 84% of them seen just once. The source material was peripheral blood. This chain joins TRBV5-1 and TRBJ2-6; unclear D gene. The TCR was taken from a woman of 80 years or more with active or convalescent COVID-19. CDR3 sequence (DNA): TGCGCCAGCAGCTTGGGAGGTCTGAGCTCTGGGGCCAACGTCCTGACTTTC. It specifies CASSLGGLSSGANVLTF.